The following is a TCR beta chain sequence with its context. The antigen remains undetermined. These data are taken from a study of beta chain features in type 1 diabetes. Germline V gene sequence: CDR1 MGHDK, CDR2 SYGVNS. With 3 bases clipped from V and 3 bases from J, the junction kept 6 bases outside the gene matches. CDR3 length: 15 residues. Overall study findings and caveats: Shortening of TCRB CDR3s, moderate but significant, appeared in all four CD4+ subsets of Type 1 diabetes patients.

Expressed TCRB transcripts were sequenced because the entire RNA isolate underwent reverse transcription. The method was immunoSEQ multiplex PCR; TCRdb's version includes in-frame clones alone and lacks a portion of them. The sample carries 250,000 to 300,000 clones, 13% to 15% recorded once. This receptor was obtained from a man aged 25-45 years with type 1 diabetes. Specimen: naive CD4+ T cells from blood. The V call is TRBV25-1, the J call TRBJ2-3; TRBD2 aligns across 7 bases. CDR3 DNA: TGTGCCAGCAGTGATCTAGCGGAGCCAACAGATACGCAGTATTTT. It is translated as CASSDLAEPTDTQYF.